The rows below give T cell receptor beta chains drawn from one sample of a study of lymphopenia after photon versus proton radiotherapy. Clones were sequenced by immunoSEQ multiplex PCR, and TCRdb holds only the in-frame ones, with some missing. The sample has 75,000 or so clones, around 88% seen once. The sequencing here drew on peripheral blood, taken from a patient treated with proton-based radiotherapy. Every receptor here comes from a man between 60 and 75 years old with pancreatic cancer. The CDR3 runs from the conserved cysteine through the conserved F or W. A D gene is named only where the DNA matches it firmly. Clone size is stated in some rows and not others, as once, few, many or a class when expanded.

NA,TRBJ2-7,NA,TRBV5-1,TGCGCCAGCAGCTCGGAATCCAAGGACCCATATCCAAAGCAGTACTTC,CASSSESKDPYPKQYF
NA,TRBJ2-3,NA,TRBV19,TGTGCCAGTAGGAGGACAGCTTCTTCTAGCACAGATACGCAGTATTTT,CASRRTASSSTDTQYF
TRBD1,TRBJ1-1,NA,TRBV6-5,TGTGCCAGCAGTTACGAGACAGGGAGCACTGAAGCTTTCTTT,CASSYETGSTEAFF
NA,TRBJ2-5,NA,TRBV2,TGTGCCAGCAGCCTTAATCGCGGGGAGACCCAGTACTTC,CASSLNRGETQYF
NA,TRBJ1-4,NA,TRBV30,TGTGCCTGGAGTCGGAATGAAAAACTGTTTTTT,CAWSRNEKLFF
NA,TRBJ1-4,NA,TRBV6-1,TGTGCCAGCAGTGAAAGGGGGAGACCAGGTTCGTTTTTT,CASSERGRPGSFF
TRBD2,TRBJ2-3,NA,TRBV2,TGTGCCAGCAACCCTACAGCTAGCGGGACAGATACGCAGTATTTT,CASNPTASGTDTQYF
NA,TRBJ1-3,NA,TRBV29-1,TGCAGCGTCGGGACGGGCAAGGGGACCATATATTTT,CSVGTGKGTIYF
TRBD2,TRBJ2-3,NA,TRBV5-1,TGCGCCAGCAGCGCGGGACTAGTTTTGGGCATAGATACGCAGTATTTT,CASSAGLVLGIDTQYF
TRBD1,TRBJ2-5,NA,TRBV7-6,TGTGCCAGCAGCCCCGGGACAGGGGTAGAGACCCAGTACTTC,CASSPGTGVETQYF
NA,TRBJ1-1,NA,TRBV27,TGTGCCAGCAGTTTTAAATCCGGGAACACTGAAGCTTTCTTT,CASSFKSGNTEAFF
NA,TRBJ1-1,NA,TRBV14,TGTGCCAGCAGCCAAGCTGGTATGAACACTGAAGCTTTCTTT,CASSQAGMNTEAFF
NA,TRBJ2-2,NA,TRBV19,TGTGCCAGTAGTATAGTAAGCTACACCGGGGAGCTGTTTTTT,CASSIVSYTGELFF
TRBD1,TRBJ1-4,NA,TRBV5-4,TGTGCCAGCAGCTCGGGACAGGATAATGAAAAACTGTTTTTT,CASSSGQDNEKLFF
TRBD1,TRBJ2-7,NA,TRBV11-2,TGTGCCAGCAGCCCAGACAGGGGGTACGAGCAGTACTTC,CASSPDRGYEQYF
TRBD1,TRBJ1-3,NA,TRBV6-5,TGTGCCAGCGGTTACAGGGGGCCCTCTGGAAACACCATATATTTT,CASGYRGPSGNTIYF
TRBD2,TRBJ2-1,NA,TRBV29-1,TGCAGTTACATCAACGAGTTACCGGGAGGCCCCAGAGGTGAGCAGTTCTTC,CSYINELPGGPRGEQFF
TRBD2,TRBJ2-5,once,TRBV4-1,TGCGCCAGCAGCCAAGAGGGACTAGCGGGGGGCCGAGAGACCCAGTACTTC,CASSQEGLAGGRETQYF
TRBD2,TRBJ2-3,NA,TRBV19,TGTGCCAGTAGTTCCCCAATCCAGGGCGGACTAGCGGTCACAGATACGCAGTATTTT,CASSSPIQGGLAVTDTQYF
TRBD2,TRBJ2-7,NA,TRBV15,TGTGCCACCAGCAGAGGAGCGGGAGTGCCAATCTACGAGCAGTACTTC,CATSRGAGVPIYEQYF
TRBD2,TRBJ2-1,NA,TRBV7-9,TGTGCCAGCAGCCCGAAATCGACTAGCTTTTACTTAGTGCAGTTCTTC,CASSPKSTSFYLVQFF
NA,TRBJ2-7,NA,TRBV18,TGTGCCAGCTCCCCCTCCCAGGAGCAGTACTTC,CASSPSQEQYF
NA,TRBJ1-6,NA,TRBV12-2,TGTGCAAGTCGCTTATCAAATTCACCCCTCCACTTT,CASRLSNSPLHF
TRBD2,TRBJ2-7,NA,TRBV7-2,TGTGCCAGCAGCTTAAGAGGCGGGGGGAGGGACGAGCAGTACTTC,CASSLRGGGRDEQYF
NA,TRBJ2-7,NA,TRBV10-3,TGTGCCATCAGTTTAAAGGGCGACTACGAGCAGTACTTC,CAISLKGDYEQYF
TRBD1,TRBJ2-1,NA,TRBV7-9,TGTGCCAGCAGCTCGACAGGGTTCAATGAGCAGTTCTTC,CASSSTGFNEQFF
TRBD2,TRBJ2-7,NA,TRBV6-5,TGTGCCAGCAGTTACTCAGGGACTAGCGGGACCTACGAGCAGTACTTC,CASSYSGTSGTYEQYF
NA,TRBJ1-5,few,TRBV6-5,TGTGCCAGCAGTGGAAACAGGGACCAGCCCCAGCATTTT,CASSGNRDQPQHF
TRBD2,TRBJ2-7,NA,TRBV5-1,TGCGCCAGCAGCTTGCCACGGGCTAGCGGCTACGAGCAGTACTTC,CASSLPRASGYEQYF
NA,TRBJ1-1,NA,TRBV7-2,TGTGCCAGCAGCTTAGCGGGGGCAGCCACTGAAGCTTTCTTT,CASSLAGAATEAFF
NA,TRBJ2-7,NA,TRBV28,TGTGCCAGCGGATATTCCGGGGCGTCCTACGAGCAGTACTTC,CASGYSGASYEQYF
TRBD1,TRBJ1-2,NA,TRBV5-4,TGTGCCAGCAGCTTAGACAGGGTGTATGGCTACACCTTC,CASSLDRVYGYTF
TRBD1,TRBJ1-2,NA,TRBV29-1,TGCAGCACTGGGGGACAGTCCTATGGCTACACCTTC,CSTGGQSYGYTF
NA,TRBJ1-2,NA,TRBV9,TGTGCCAGCAGCGTAGGGGTAGCCTCTAACTATGGCTACACCTTC,CASSVGVASNYGYTF
NA,TRBJ1-2,NA,TRBV2,TGTGCCAGCAGTGAGGCCCGGGGCGGGGGTGGCTACACCTTC,CASSEARGGGGYTF
NA,TRBJ2-7,NA,TRBV29-1,TGCAGCGTCACTATAAACGAGCAGTACTTC,CSVTINEQYF
TRBD2,TRBJ2-3,NA,TRBV5-1,TGCGCCAGCGGCGGGGCAGCTGGGAATCTAGCGGGATCTCTCACAGATACGCAGTATTTT,CASGGAAGNLAGSLTDTQYF
TRBD1,TRBJ2-1,NA,TRBV10-3,TGTGCCATCAGTGCACGACAGGGGCTCCCTGGTGAGCAGTTCTTC,CAISARQGLPGEQFF
NA,TRBJ2-7,few,TRBV27,TGTGCCAGCAGCTCCGCGGGGCCCTACGAGCAGTACTTC,CASSSAGPYEQYF
TRBD1,TRBJ2-1,NA,TRBV4-1,TGCGCCAGCAGCACCATTCGGGACAGGGGGAGAACCCATGAGCAGTTCTTC,CASSTIRDRGRTHEQFF
NA,TRBJ2-7,NA,TRBV2,TGTGCCAGCGAGGAAATCTACCCGAACATACTTAAGCACTTC,CASEEIYPNILKHF
NA,TRBJ1-2,NA,TRBV28,TGTGCCAGCAGTCGGAACGGGGCTCTAGGTGGCTACACCTTC,CASSRNGALGGYTF
NA,TRBJ2-6,NA,TRBV19,TGTGCCAGTAGTATATTTTACTCAGGGGTAGTGGCCAACGTCCTGACTTTC,CASSIFYSGVVANVLTF
TRBD1,TRBJ2-1,NA,TRBV5-1,TGCGCCAGCAGCTCCCTCCCCGGGACAGGGGGAAGTAGTGAGCAGTTCTTC,CASSSLPGTGGSSEQFF